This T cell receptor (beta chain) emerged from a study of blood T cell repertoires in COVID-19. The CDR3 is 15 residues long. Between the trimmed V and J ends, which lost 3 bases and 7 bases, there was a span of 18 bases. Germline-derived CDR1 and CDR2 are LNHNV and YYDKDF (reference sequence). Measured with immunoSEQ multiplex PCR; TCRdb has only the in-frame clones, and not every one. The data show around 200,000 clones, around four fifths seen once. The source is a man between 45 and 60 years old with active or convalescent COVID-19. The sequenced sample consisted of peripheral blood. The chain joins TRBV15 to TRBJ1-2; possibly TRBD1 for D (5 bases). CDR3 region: CATSSNAAVGGGYTF. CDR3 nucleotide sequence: TGTGCCACCAGCAGTAACGCTGCCGTGGGGGGTGGCTACACCTTC.